This TCR beta chain is drawn from a study of regulatory T cells in long-lasting Graves disease. Germline CDR1 and CDR2: DFQATT and SNEGSKA (reference sequence). The ends lost 3 bases at V and 4 bases at J; junction bases unmatched: 5. The CDR3 sequence is 14 residues long. Noted time point: persistent/refractory GD, antithyroid drugs over 5 years with positive TRAb. PBMC RNA served as the TCR library source. Study-wide results and limits: TRBV28, TRBJ1-2 and TRBJ2-5 emerged as the favored segments in persistent disease.

Note on this clonotype: What it binds is not known.

Arm-PCR of CDR3 regions and iRepertoire HTBI primers were the basis on which TCR beta libraries were built. In TCRdb, the multiplex PCR reads were re-called with MiXCR into one record per CDR3 protein. This repertoire shows about 660,000 distinct CDR3 sequences, approximately 31% found once; its top ten account for 42%. The V and J genes are TRBV20-1 and TRBJ1-5; 8 positions agree with TRBD1. Material: peripheral blood mononuclear cells (PBMCs), obtained when the disease was refractory, from a patient treated with antithyroid drugs. The clonotype comes from a female donor with Graves disease. Here the CDR3 reads CSARGDRQNQPQHF. DNA of the CDR3: TGCAGTGCTAGGGGGGACAGGCAGAATCAGCCCCAGCATTTT.